This passage covers 8 T cell receptor beta chains from one sample sequenced in a study of Ad26.COV2.S vaccination and SARS-CoV-2 variants. Using immunoSEQ multiplex PCR, the repertoire was profiled, and TCRdb retains in-frame clones only, with some absent. Of 500,000 or so clones in the sample, approximately 90% were seen once. Treatment specified: roughly 19 received Ad26.COV2.S at low or high dose, single or two shots; five or six received placebo; per-sample allocation not given. Material that was analyzed had been drawn on day 63 after the first vaccine or placebo injection. Sequencing was performed on peripheral blood, taken in a trial of Ad26.COV2.S vaccine versus placebo. The source of these receptors is a person between 18 and 65 years old who received the Ad26.COV2.S COVID-19 vaccine or a placebo.

The V and J genes are TRBV27 and TRBJ2-1; 10 bases are shared with TRBD2. Germline V gene sequence: CDR1 MNHEY, CDR2 SMNVEV (reference sequence). This CDR3 comprises 15 residues. The V segment lost 3 bases and the J segment 4 bases; nucleotides outside the gene matches: 3. As DNA, the CDR3 is TGTGCCAGCAGTTTTCTAGCGGGAGTTTACAATGAGCAGTTCTTC. It codes for CASSFLAGVYNEQFF.

The chain combines TRBV6-2 or TRBV6-3 with TRBJ1-1, with D uncertain. The CDR3 length is 11 residues. The ends were cut back, 2 bases at V and 10 bases at J, with 8 bases in the middle. Germline V gene lookup returns CDR1 MNHEY and CDR2 SVGEGT. The CDR3 protein is CASSYKTVAFF. As DNA, the CDR3 is TGTGCCAGCAGTTACAAGACGGTAGCTTTCTTT.

This chain connects TRBV7-8 to TRBJ2-2; D is perhaps TRBD2 (6 bases). Between the trimmed V and J ends, which lost 7 bases and 5 bases, there was a span of 17 bases. Germline V gene lookup returns CDR1 SGHVS and CDR2 FQNEAQ. This CDR3 has 15 amino acids. Here the CDR3 DNA reads TGTGCCAGCATCTCTTCCGGGGCGGGGACCGGGGAGCTGTTTTTT. It is translated as CASISSGAGTGELFF.

This clone showed up just once. The V gene is TRBV7-9, the J gene TRBJ2-3, with no clear D. Trimming took off 4 bases at V and 8 bases at J, with 16 bases between the two ends. There are 14 residues in the CDR3. CDR1 is SEHNR, CDR2 FQNEAQ, per germline (reference sequence). The CDR3 DNA reads as TGTGCCAGCAGCTACCCATCGACCACCGGTACGCAGTATTTT. Protein: CASSYPSTTGTQYF.

This clone was picked up one time. The chain recombines TRBV19 with TRBJ2-3; D perhaps matches TRBD1 (5 bases). CDR1 and CDR2 (germline): LNHDA, SQIVND (reference sequence). V was pared by 1 base and J by 2 bases, with 13 bases between. The CDR3 contains 16 residues. CDR3 DNA: TGTGCCAGTAGTATAGGCCGGACACTTAACACAGATACGCAGTATTTT. Its translation: CASSIGRTLNTDTQYF.

The chain carries TRBV10-3 and TRBJ1-1, with a tentative D call TRBD1 (6 bases). Germline CDR1 and CDR2: ENHRY and SYGVKD. The V and J ends lost 8 bases and 0 bases respectively, with 13 bases between them. The CDR3 is 14 residues long. DNA for the CDR3: TGTGCCATCTGGAACAGGGTCATGAACACTGAAGCTTTCTTT. Its translation: CAIWNRVMNTEAFF.

The chain combines TRBV5-1 with TRBJ2-7; the D gene is possibly TRBD1 (5 bases). The CDR3 has 14 residues. The germline V gene encodes CDR1 SGHRS and CDR2 YFSETQ. Trimming took 7 bases from V and 3 from J, leaving 17 bases between them. As DNA, the CDR3 is TGCGCCAGCCAACCAGGGCCCCCGTTCTACGAGCAGTACTTC. It translates to CASQPGPPFYEQYF.

Of note for this clone: Other nucleotide sequences in the sample specify the same CDR3. V is TRBV11-2 and J is TRBJ2-1; TRBD2 aligns across 9 bases. V trimming: 2 bases; J trimming: 3 bases; junction bases outside the gene matches: 5. CDR3 length: 16 residues. Germline values: CDR1 SGHAT, CDR2 FQNNGV. The CDR3 sequence is CASSLRGLADYNEQFF. CDR3 bases: TGTGCCAGCAGCTTACGGGGACTAGCTGACTACAATGAGCAGTTCTTC.